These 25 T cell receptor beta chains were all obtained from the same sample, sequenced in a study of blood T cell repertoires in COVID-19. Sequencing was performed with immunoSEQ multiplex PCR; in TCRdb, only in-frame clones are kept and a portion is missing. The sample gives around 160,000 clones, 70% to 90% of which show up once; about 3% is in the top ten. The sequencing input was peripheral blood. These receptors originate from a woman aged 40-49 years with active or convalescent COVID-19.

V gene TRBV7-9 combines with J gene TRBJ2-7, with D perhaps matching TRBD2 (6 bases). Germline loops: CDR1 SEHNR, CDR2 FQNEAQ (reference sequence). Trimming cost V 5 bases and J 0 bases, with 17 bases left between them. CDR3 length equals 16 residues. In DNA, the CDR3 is TGTGCCAGCAGCGGAGGGGTGGTCGGGAGCTCCTACGAGCAGTACTTC. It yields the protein CASSGGVVGSSYEQYF. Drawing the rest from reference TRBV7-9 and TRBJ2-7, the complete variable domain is DTGVSQNPRHKITKRGQNVTFRCDPISEHNRLYWYRQTLGQGPEFLTYFQNEAQLEKSRLLSDRFSAERPKGSFSTLEIQRTEQGDSAMYLCASSGGVVGSSYEQYFGPGTRLTVT.

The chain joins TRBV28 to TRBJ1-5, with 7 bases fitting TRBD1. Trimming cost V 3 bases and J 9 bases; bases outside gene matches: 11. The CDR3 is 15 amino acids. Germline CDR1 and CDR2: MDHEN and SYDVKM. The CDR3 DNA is TGTGCCAGCAGTTTCCGACAGGGACCTTCGTGGCCCCAGCATTTT. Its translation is CASSFRQGPSWPQHF. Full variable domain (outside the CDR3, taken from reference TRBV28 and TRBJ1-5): DVKVTQSSRYLVKRTGEKVFLECVQDMDHENMFWYRQDPGLGLRLIYFSYDVKMKEKGDIPEGYSVSREKKERFSLILESASTNQTSMYLCASSFRQGPSWPQHFGDGTRLSIL.

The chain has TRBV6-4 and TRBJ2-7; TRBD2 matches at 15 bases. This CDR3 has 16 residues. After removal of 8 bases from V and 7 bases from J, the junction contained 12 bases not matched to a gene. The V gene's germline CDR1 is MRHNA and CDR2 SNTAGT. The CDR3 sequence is CASGGTSGRSTHEQYF. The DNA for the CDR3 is TGTGCCAGCGGGGGGACTAGCGGGAGGTCCACGCATGAGCAGTACTTC.

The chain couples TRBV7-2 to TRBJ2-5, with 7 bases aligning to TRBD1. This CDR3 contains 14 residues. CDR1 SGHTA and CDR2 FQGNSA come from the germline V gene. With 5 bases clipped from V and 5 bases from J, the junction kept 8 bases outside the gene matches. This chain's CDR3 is CASSRDSSRETQYF. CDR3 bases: TGTGCCAGCAGCCGGGACAGCTCCAGGGAGACCCAGTACTTC.

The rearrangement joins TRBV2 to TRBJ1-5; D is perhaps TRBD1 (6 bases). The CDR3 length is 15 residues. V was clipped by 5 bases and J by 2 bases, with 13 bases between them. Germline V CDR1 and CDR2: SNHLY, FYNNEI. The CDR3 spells CASSPDRFGNQPQHF. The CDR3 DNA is TGTGCCAGCAGTCCAGACAGGTTCGGCAATCAGCCCCAGCATTTT.

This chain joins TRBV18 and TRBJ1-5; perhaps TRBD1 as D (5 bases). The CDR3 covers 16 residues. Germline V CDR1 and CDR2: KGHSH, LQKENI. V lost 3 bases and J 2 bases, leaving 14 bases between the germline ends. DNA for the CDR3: TGTGCCAGCTCACCGTTGCAGGGTAAGGGCAATCAGCCCCAGCATTTT. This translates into CASSPLQGKGNQPQHF.

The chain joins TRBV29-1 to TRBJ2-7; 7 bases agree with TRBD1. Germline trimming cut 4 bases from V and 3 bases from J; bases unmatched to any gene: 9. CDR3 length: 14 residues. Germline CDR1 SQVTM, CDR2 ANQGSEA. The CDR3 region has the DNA TGCAGCGTTGGGACAGGTGGAGGTTACTACGAGCAGTACTTC. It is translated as CSVGTGGGYYEQYF.

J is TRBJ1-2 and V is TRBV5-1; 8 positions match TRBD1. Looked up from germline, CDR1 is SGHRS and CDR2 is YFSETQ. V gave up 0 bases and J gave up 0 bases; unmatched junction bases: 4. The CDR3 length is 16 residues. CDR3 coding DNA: TGCGCCAGCAGCTTGGACAGGGGGAAGGCTAACTATGGCTACACCTTC. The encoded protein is CASSLDRGKANYGYTF.

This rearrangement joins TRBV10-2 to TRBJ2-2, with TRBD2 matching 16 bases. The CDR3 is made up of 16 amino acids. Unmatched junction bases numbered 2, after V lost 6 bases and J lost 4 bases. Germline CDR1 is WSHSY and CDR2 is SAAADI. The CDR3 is CASRGTSGRATGELFF. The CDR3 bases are TGCGCCAGCAGAGGGACTAGCGGGAGGGCCACCGGGGAGCTGTTTTTT.

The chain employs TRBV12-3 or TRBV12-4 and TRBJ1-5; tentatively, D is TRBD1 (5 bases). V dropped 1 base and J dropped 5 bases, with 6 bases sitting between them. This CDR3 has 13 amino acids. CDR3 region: CASSLVGDQPQHF. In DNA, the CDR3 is TGTGCCAGCAGTTTAGTAGGGGATCAGCCCCAGCATTTT.

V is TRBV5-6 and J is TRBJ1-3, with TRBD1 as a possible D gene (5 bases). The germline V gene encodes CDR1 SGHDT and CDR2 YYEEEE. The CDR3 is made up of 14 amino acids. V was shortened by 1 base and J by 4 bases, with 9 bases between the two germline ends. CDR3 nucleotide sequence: TGTGCCAGCAGCTTGAGGGGTCGAGGAAACACCATATATTTT. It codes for CASSLRGRGNTIYF. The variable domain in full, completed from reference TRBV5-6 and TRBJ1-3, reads DAGVTQSPTHLIKTRGQQVTLRCSPKSGHDTVSWYQQALGQGPQFIFQYYEEEERQRGNFPDRFSGHQFPNYSSELNVNALLLGDSALYLCASSLRGRGNTIYFGEGSWLTVV.

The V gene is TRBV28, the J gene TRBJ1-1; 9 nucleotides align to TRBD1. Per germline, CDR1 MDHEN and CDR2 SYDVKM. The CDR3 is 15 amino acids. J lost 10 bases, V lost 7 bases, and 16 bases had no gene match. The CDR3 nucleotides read TGTGCCAGCAAAGGAGGACAGGGGCCTTGGGTGGGAGCTTTCTTT. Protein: CASKGGQGPWVGAFF. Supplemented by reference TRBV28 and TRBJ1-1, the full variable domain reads DVKVTQSSRYLVKRTGEKVFLECVQDMDHENMFWYRQDPGLGLRLIYFSYDVKMKEKGDIPEGYSVSREKKERFSLILESASTNQTSMYLCASKGGQGPWVGAFFGQGTRLTVV.

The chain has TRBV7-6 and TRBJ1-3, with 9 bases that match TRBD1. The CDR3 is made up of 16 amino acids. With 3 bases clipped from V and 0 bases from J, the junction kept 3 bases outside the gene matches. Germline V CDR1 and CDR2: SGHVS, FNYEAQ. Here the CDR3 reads CASSFGGQGSGNTIYF. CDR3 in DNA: TGTGCCAGCAGCTTCGGGGGACAGGGCTCTGGAAACACCATATATTTT.

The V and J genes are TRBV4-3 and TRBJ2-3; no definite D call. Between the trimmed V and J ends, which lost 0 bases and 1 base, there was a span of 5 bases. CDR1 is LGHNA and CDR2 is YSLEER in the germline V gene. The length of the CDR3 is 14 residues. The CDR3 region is CASSQDRGTDTQYF. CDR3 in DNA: TGCGCCAGCAGCCAAGATCGCGGCACAGATACGCAGTATTTT.

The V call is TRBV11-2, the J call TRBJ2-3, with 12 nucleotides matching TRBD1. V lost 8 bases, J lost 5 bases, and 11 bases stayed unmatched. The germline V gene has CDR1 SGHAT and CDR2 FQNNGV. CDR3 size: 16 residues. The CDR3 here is CASANRDRGRGDTQYF. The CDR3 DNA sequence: TGTGCCAGCGCGAACCGGGACAGGGGGCGTGGAGATACGCAGTATTTT.

The CDR3 region is CASSPGSADTQYF. For the CDR3, the DNA is TGTGCCAGCAGCCCGGGGAGCGCAGATACGCAGTATTTT. This chain joins TRBV5-6 and TRBJ2-3; possible D gene TRBD2, 5 bases. The CDR3 totals 13 residues. The V and J ends lost 4 bases and 4 bases respectively, with 10 bases between them. Germline V gene lookup returns CDR1 SGHDT and CDR2 YYEEEE. Filled out from reference TRBV5-6 and TRBJ2-3, the complete variable domain reads DAGVTQSPTHLIKTRGQQVTLRCSPKSGHDTVSWYQQALGQGPQFIFQYYEEEERQRGNFPDRFSGHQFPNYSSELNVNALLLGDSALYLCASSPGSADTQYFGPGTRLTVL.

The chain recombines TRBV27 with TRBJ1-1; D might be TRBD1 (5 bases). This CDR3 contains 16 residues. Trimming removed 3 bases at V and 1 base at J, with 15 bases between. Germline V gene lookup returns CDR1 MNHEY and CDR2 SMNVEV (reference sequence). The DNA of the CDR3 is TGTGCCAGCAGTTTTCGTAGGGGCGCTGGGAACACTGAAGCTTTCTTT. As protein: CASSFRRGAGNTEAFF.

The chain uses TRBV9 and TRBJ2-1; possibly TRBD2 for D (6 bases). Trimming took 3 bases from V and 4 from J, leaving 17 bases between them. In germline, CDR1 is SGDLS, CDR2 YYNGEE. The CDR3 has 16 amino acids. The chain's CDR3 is CASSGGGAAAYNEQFF. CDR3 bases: TGTGCCAGCAGCGGTGGCGGGGCTGCGGCATACAATGAGCAGTTCTTC.

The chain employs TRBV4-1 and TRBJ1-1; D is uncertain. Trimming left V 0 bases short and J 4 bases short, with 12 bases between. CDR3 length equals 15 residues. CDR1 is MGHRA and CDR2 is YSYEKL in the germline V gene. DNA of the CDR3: TGCGCCAGCAGCCAAGATCAGTTTGGGAGCACTGAAGCTTTCTTT. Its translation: CASSQDQFGSTEAFF.

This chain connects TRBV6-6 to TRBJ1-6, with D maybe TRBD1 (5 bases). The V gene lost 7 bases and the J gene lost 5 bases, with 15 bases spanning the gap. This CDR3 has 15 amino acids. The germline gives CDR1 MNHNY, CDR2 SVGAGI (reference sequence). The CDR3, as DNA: TGTGCCAGCACCCAGGGAGGACGGAATAATTCACCCCTCCACTTT. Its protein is CASTQGGRNNSPLHF.

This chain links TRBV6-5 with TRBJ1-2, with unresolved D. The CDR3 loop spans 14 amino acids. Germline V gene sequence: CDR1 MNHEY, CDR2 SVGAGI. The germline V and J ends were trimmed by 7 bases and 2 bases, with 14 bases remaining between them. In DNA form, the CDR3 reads TGTGCCAGCAAAAGCCGGGGATCCAACTATGGCTACACCTTC. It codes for CASKSRGSNYGYTF.

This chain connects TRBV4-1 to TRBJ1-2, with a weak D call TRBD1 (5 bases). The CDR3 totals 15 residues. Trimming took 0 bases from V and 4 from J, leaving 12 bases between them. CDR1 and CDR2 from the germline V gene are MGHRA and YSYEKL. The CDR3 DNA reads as TGCGCCAGCAGCCAAGATGAACGGGGGAGCTATGGCTACACCTTC. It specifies CASSQDERGSYGYTF.

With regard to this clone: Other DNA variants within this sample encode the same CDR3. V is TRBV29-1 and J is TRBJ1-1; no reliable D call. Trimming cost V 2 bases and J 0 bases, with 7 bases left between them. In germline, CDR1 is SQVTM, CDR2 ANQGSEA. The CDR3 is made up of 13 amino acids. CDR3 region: CSVERQLNTEAFF. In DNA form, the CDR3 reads TGCAGCGTTGAAAGACAATTGAACACTGAAGCTTTCTTT.

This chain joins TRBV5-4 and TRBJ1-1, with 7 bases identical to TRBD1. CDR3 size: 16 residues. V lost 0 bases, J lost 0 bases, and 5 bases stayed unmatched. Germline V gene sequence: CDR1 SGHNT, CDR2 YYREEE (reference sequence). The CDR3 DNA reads TGTGCCAGCAGCTTGGGGGACAGTTACATGAACACTGAAGCTTTCTTT. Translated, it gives CASSLGDSYMNTEAFF.

The CDR3 DNA is TGTGCCAGCAGCTTAGGGGACAGCATCTATGGCTACACCTTC. Translating gives CASSLGDSIYGYTF. The V and J genes are TRBV7-6 and TRBJ1-2, with TRBD1 matching over 7 bases. This CDR3 is 14 amino acids long. Germline values: CDR1 SGHVS, CDR2 FNYEAQ. Trimming cost V 1 base and J 4 bases; bases outside gene matches: 3.